The clone carrying this T cell receptor beta chain has more than one count but fewer than ten. Its antigen remains unidentified. This sample was included in a study of T-cell memory formation after mild COVID-19. Study-level background: TCR clustering was largely donor specific.

Amplification by 5'RACE using constant-segment primers produced TCR alpha and TCR beta cDNA libraries that carried sample barcodes and UMIs. TCRdb called the 5' RACE reads again in MiXCR, with one record for every CDR3 protein. The sample holds around 250,000 distinct CDR3 sequences; roughly 15% are singletons and the top ten take 22%. Study observations and caveats: Nothing showed for sure that second-wave clones peaking on day 37 were SARS-CoV-2 specific.

V was pared by 4 bases and J by 4 bases, with 10 bases between. The CDR3 is 13 amino acids. CDR1 and CDR2 (germline): MGHRA, YSYEKL. The chain carries TRBV4-1 and TRBJ2-5, with D possibly being TRBD2 (5 bases). The sequenced sample was PBMCs or a T cell subset sorted from them (not recorded which). This sequence was found in a man in his late teens or twenties who had mild COVID-19 (a few samples of this study predate the infection). Cell type and time point are not known. The CDR3 sequence: CASSLRSGETQYF. CDR3 coding DNA: TGCGCCAGCAGCCTGAGGAGCGGAGAGACCCAGTACTTC.